This passage covers 27 T cell receptor beta chains from one sample sequenced in a study of T cells after posttransplantation cyclophosphamide (dated by TCRdb to the mid-2010s). The library was produced with the immunoSEQ multiplex PCR assay. TCRdb retrieved this table from immuneACCESS and kept in-frame rearrangements only. Not all clones are present; in checked studies, unresolved V genes account for under half, and no reason is known for the remainder. The sample counts roughly 10,000 clones, each observed more than once. Around 3.3% of the sample is in the top ten clones. This specimen's treatment or condition label, interpreted: high-dose cyclophosphamide on days +3 and +4 as single-agent GVHD prophylaxis. For conditioning, the PTCy patients got busulfan and fludarabine, then a related or unrelated marrow graft, followed by cyclophosphamide on days +3 and +4. The sequenced sample was PBMCs, obtained around 350 days after allogeneic stem cell transplant with posttransplant cyclophosphamide. Receptors were obtained from a male patient in his 50s who received an allogeneic stem cell transplant from a related donor and was CMV-positive. Following a transplant, some T lymphocytes may have been derived from the graft donor.

This clone showed up many times. The chain uses TRBV19 and TRBJ1-2; no clear D. Per the germline V gene, CDR1 is LNHDA and CDR2 is SQIVND (reference sequence). This CDR3 has 15 residues. V was shortened by 1 base and J by 4 bases, with 13 bases between the two germline ends. This CDR3 reads CASSIGRSAGYGYTF. The CDR3 region has the DNA TGTGCCAGTAGTATAGGTCGGTCGGCAGGCTATGGCTACACCTTC.

This clone was seen repeatedly, ten times or more. V and J are TRBV9 and TRBJ2-2; unclear D gene. The CDR3 runs 13 residues. The V gene's germline CDR1 is SGDLS and CDR2 YYNGEE. V lost 0 bases and J lost 4, with 4 bases in between. The CDR3: CASSVVVTGELFF. As DNA, the CDR3 is TGTGCCAGCAGCGTAGTCGTCACCGGGGAGCTGTTTTTT.

Many counts were recorded for this clone. V is TRBV19 and J is TRBJ1-5, with 7 bases fitting TRBD1. Per germline, CDR1 LNHDA and CDR2 SQIVND (reference sequence). The CDR3 runs to 14 residues. The junction had 8 bases not matched to a gene; V was cut back by 3 bases and J by 9 bases. The CDR3 region has the DNA TGTGCCAGTAGTATCAGGGACAGCCTCCGGCCCCAGCATTTT. Translating gives CASSIRDSLRPQHF.

The table lists this clone with many counts. The rearrangement uses TRBV11-2 and TRBJ1-1; D unresolved. The CDR3 extends over 13 amino acids. Germline V gene lookup returns CDR1 SGHAT and CDR2 FQNNGV. Trimming cost V 5 bases and J 4 bases, with 11 bases left between them. CDR3 nucleotides: TGTGCCAGCAGCAGGCGTCGGGGCACTGAAGCTTTCTTT. Translating gives CASSRRRGTEAFF.

This clone has at least ten counts. The rearrangement joins TRBV5-1 to TRBJ2-5; D unresolved. Germline CDR1 reads SGHRS; CDR2 reads YFSETQ. Trimming cost V 5 bases and J 1 base, with 12 bases left between them. The CDR3 has 14 residues. The CDR3 reads CASRVQPSQETQYF. CDR3 nucleotides: TGCGCCAGCAGGGTACAGCCAAGCCAAGAGACCCAGTACTTC.

This sequence joins TRBV10-2 and TRBJ1-6; the D is unclear. Trimming left V 7 bases short and J 7 bases short, with 8 bases between. Germline V gene lookup returns CDR1 WSHSY and CDR2 SAAADI. This CDR3 region has 12 residues. As DNA, the CDR3 is TGCGCCAGCACGCGGAGCAATTCACCCCTCCACTTT. This codes for CASTRSNSPLHF.

This clone was seen at least ten times. The V call is TRBV28, the J call TRBJ2-5, with TRBD1 matching over 11 bases. Germline V lookup: CDR1 MDHEN, CDR2 SYDVKM. The CDR3 has 15 amino acids. Trimming took 6 bases from V and 4 from J; bases not matched to a gene: 7. CDR3 DNA sequence: TGTGCCAGCAGGTGGACAGGGGGCGGGAGAGAGACCCAGTACTTC. This encodes CASRWTGGGRETQYF.

This clone has at least ten counts. The CDR3 region has the DNA TGTGCCAGCCTAGGCACCACTACCTACGAGCAGTACTTC. Its translation is CASLGTTTYEQYF. The chain has TRBV6-5 and TRBJ2-7; D is ambiguous. The CDR3 is 13 residues long. Germline CDR1 reads MNHEY; CDR2 reads SVGAGI. The V end lost 8 bases, the J end lost 2 bases, and 13 bases lay between the germline ends.

By its share, this clone is medium-sized. The chain recombines TRBV7-8 with TRBJ2-1, with 8 positions matching TRBD1. The CDR3 runs to 15 residues. With 1 base clipped from V and 2 bases from J, the junction kept 1 base outside the gene matches. The germline V gene encodes CDR1 SGHVS and CDR2 FQNEAQ. This CDR3 is CASSLEQGAYNEQFF. The CDR3 DNA sequence: TGTGCCAGCAGCTTAGAACAGGGGGCCTACAATGAGCAGTTCTTC.

The table lists this clone with a few counts. J is TRBJ2-3 and V is TRBV18; TRBD1 might be the D (5 bases). The CDR3 length is 14 residues. Trimming pared 8 bases from V and 4 bases from J, leaving 16 bases between. Germline V gives CDR1 KGHSH, CDR2 LQKENI. The CDR3 protein is CASPRVRVADTQYF. The CDR3 DNA sequence: TGTGCCAGCCCACGGGTCAGGGTGGCAGATACGCAGTATTTT.

This clone was recorded many times. This chain connects TRBV2 to TRBJ2-5; D not resolved. Germline loops: CDR1 SNHLY, CDR2 FYNNEI. Trimming shortened V by 10 bases and J by 4 bases, and 13 bases separated the two germline ends. The CDR3 has 12 amino acids. CDR3 sequence: CAIGLVRETQYF. The CDR3 DNA sequence: TGTGCCATAGGTCTAGTGAGAGAGACCCAGTACTTC.

This clone was found many times. The chain uses TRBV2 and TRBJ1-6; 7 nucleotides agree with TRBD1. Germline V gene sequence: CDR1 SNHLY, CDR2 FYNNEI. The junction had 4 bases not matched to a gene; V was cut back by 1 base and J by 7 bases. The CDR3 extends over 15 amino acids. Here the CDR3 reads CASSEETGWNSPLHF. The CDR3 region has the DNA TGTGCCAGCAGTGAAGAGACAGGGTGGAATTCACCCCTCCACTTT.

This clone was counted between two and nine times. The chain employs TRBV2 and TRBJ1-6; 9 bases fit TRBD1. Germline assignment: CDR1 SNHLY and CDR2 FYNNEI. This CDR3 is built from 14 residues. V shed 5 bases, J shed 10 bases, and the junction held 6 bases outside the gene matches. CDR3 nucleotide sequence: TGTGCCAGCAGTCGCACAGGGGGCGAATCACCCCTCCACTTT. Its protein product is CASSRTGGESPLHF.

This clone was detected many times. CDR3 sequence reads: CASSLGTDYGYTF. In DNA, the CDR3 is TGTGCCAGCAGCTTAGGGACAGACTATGGCTACACCTTC. The chain uses TRBV7-9 and TRBJ1-2, with a tentative D call TRBD1 (6 bases). The CDR3 has 13 amino acids. V lost 1 base to trimming and J lost 3 bases, with 6 bases between them. Looked up from germline, CDR1 is SEHNR and CDR2 is FQNEAQ (reference sequence). Based on the CDR3 plus reference TRBV7-9 and TRBJ1-2, the full variable domain is DTGVSQNPRHKITKRGQNVTFRCDPISEHNRLYWYRQTLGQGPEFLTYFQNEAQLEKSRLLSDRFSAERPKGSFSTLEIQRTEQGDSAMYLCASSLGTDYGYTFGSGTRLTVV.

This clone was seen ten or more times. V gene TRBV5-1 combines with J gene TRBJ2-1; D might be TRBD1 (6 bases). Between the trimmed V and J ends, which lost 0 bases and 8 bases, there was a span of 15 bases. The CDR3 spans 15 residues. Germline CDR1 and CDR2: SGHRS and YFSETQ. CDR3 amino acids: CASSLDGQPSDEQFF. The DNA for the CDR3 is TGCGCCAGCAGCTTGGATGGACAGCCAAGTGATGAGCAGTTCTTC.

This clone is categorized as medium-sized. The J gene is TRBJ1-1, the V gene TRBV27, with 7 bases lining up with TRBD1. The J segment lost 4 bases and the V segment lost 10 bases, leaving 9 bases of the junction unmatched. The CDR3 loop spans 13 amino acids. Germline V gene data show CDR1 as MNHEY and CDR2 as SMNVEV (reference sequence). CDR3 bases: TGTGCCACCTTCATGACAGGGACCACTGAAGCTTTCTTT. Translation: CATFMTGTTEAFF.

The gene calls are TRBV11-2 and TRBJ2-7; D is possibly TRBD1 (7 bases). Deletions cut 5 bases from V and 4 bases from J, with 15 bases between. In germline, CDR1 is SGHAT, CDR2 FQNNGV. CDR3 length equals 14 residues. The CDR3 is CASSPRGRTYEQYF. In DNA, the CDR3 is TGTGCCAGCAGCCCCAGGGGGAGGACATACGAGCAGTACTTC. The full variable domain, its missing parts supplied by reference TRBV11-2 and TRBJ2-7, is EAGVAQSPRYKIIEKRQSVAFWCNPISGHATLYWYQQILGQGPKLLIQFQNNGVVDDSQLPKDRFSAERLKGVDSTLKIQPAKLEDSAVYLCASSPRGRTYEQYFGPGTRLTVT.

This clone was counted at least ten times. The chain carries TRBV2 and TRBJ2-1, with 7 bases matching TRBD1. In germline, CDR1 is SNHLY, CDR2 FYNNEI. This CDR3 contains 15 residues. The trim removed 11 bases at V and 8 bases at J, leaving 18 bases unmatched. The CDR3 region is CAASRGIPVWDEQFF. The CDR3 coding sequence is TGTGCCGCCTCCAGGGGGATCCCCGTATGGGATGAGCAGTTCTTC.

This clone appeared many times. The chain uses TRBV7-6 and TRBJ2-2; 10 nucleotides align to TRBD2. Losses at the gene ends were 1 base for V and 4 bases for J; bases not matched to a gene: 9. The CDR3 spans 18 residues. Germline loops: CDR1 SGHVS, CDR2 FNYEAQ. This chain's CDR3 is CASSLVSGLAVFTGELFF. The DNA for the CDR3 is TGTGCCAGCAGCTTAGTGAGTGGACTAGCGGTTTTCACCGGGGAGCTGTTTTTT.

This clone has a count of ten or more. V gene TRBV18 combines with J gene TRBJ2-4; TRBD2 agrees at 11 bases. This CDR3 region has 17 residues. From germline, CDR1 is KGHSH and CDR2 LQKENI. Unmatched junction bases numbered 10, after V lost 0 bases and J lost 9 bases. The CDR3 region has the DNA TGTGCCAGCTCACCACCTGTACTAGCGGGAGTGTTGGGCATTCAGTACTTC. Protein sequence: CASSPPVLAGVLGIQYF.

At least ten counts were recorded for this clone. The chain recombines TRBV9 with TRBJ2-3; the match to TRBD1 covers 7 bases. Per the germline V gene, CDR1 is SGDLS and CDR2 is YYNGEE. V shed 0 bases and J 5 bases; nucleotides not matched to a gene: 6. The CDR3 contains 15 residues. CDR3 sequence reads: CASSVDMRQGDTQYF. DNA of the CDR3: TGTGCCAGCAGCGTAGATATGAGACAGGGAGATACGCAGTATTTT.

This clone has at least ten counts. V gene TRBV25-1 combines with J gene TRBJ2-7, with D possibly being TRBD1 (5 bases). Germline loops: CDR1 MGHDK, CDR2 SYGVNS. Deletions cut 6 bases from V and 2 bases from J, with 14 bases between. The CDR3 has 14 residues. CDR3 coding DNA: TGTGCCAGCAGCAACTCTCAGGGTACCTACGAGCAGTACTTC. Residues: CASSNSQGTYEQYF.

This clone was seen at least ten times. The chain has TRBV2 and TRBJ2-3; D gene uncertain. Germline CDR1 SNHLY, CDR2 FYNNEI. The CDR3 runs 14 residues. With 7 bases removed from V and 5 bases from J, the gap between germline ends came to 16 bases. The CDR3 here is CASTDWQAVDTQYF. DNA of the CDR3: TGTGCCAGCACTGACTGGCAGGCCGTAGATACGCAGTATTTT. Together with reference TRBV2 and TRBJ2-3, the CDR3 gives the full variable domain: EPEVTQTPSHQVTQMGQEVILRCVPISNHLYFYWYRQILGQKVEFLVSFYNNEISEKSEIFDDQFSVERPDGSNFTLKIRSTKLEDSAMYFCASTDWQAVDTQYFGPGTRLTVL.

The chain links TRBV9 to TRBJ2-7, with 10 bases identical to TRBD2. CDR1 is SGDLS, CDR2 YYNGEE, per germline. V trimming: 4 bases; J trimming: 3 bases; junction bases outside the gene matches: 4. The CDR3 is 14 amino acids. The DNA of the CDR3 is TGTGCCAGCAGCACACAGCGGGAGGGCTACGAGCAGTACTTC. Its protein product is CASSTQREGYEQYF. The whole variable domain, filled in from reference TRBV9 and TRBJ2-7, reads DSGVTQTPKHLITATGQRVTLRCSPRSGDLSVYWYQQSLDQGLQFLIQYYNGEERAKGNILERFSAQQFPDLHSELNLSSLELGDSALYFCASSTQREGYEQYFGPGTRLTVT.

This clone came up many times. The V gene is TRBV5-5, the J gene TRBJ1-6; D may be TRBD1 (5 bases). The CDR3 contains 15 residues. Germline loops: CDR1 SGHKS, CDR2 YYEKEE (reference sequence). Trimming shortened V by 0 bases and J by 6 bases, and 10 bases separated the two germline ends. Here the CDR3 reads CASSLGRTLNSPLHF. In nucleotides, the CDR3 is TGTGCCAGCAGCTTGGGGCGGACACTTAATTCACCCCTCCACTTT.

J is TRBJ1-2 and V is TRBV7-7, with D possibly being TRBD1 (6 bases). V was cut by 3 bases and J by 8 bases, with 19 bases left in between. This CDR3 contains 15 residues. From germline, CDR1 is SSHAT and CDR2 FNYEAQ (reference sequence). CDR3 DNA sequence: TGTGCCAGCAGCTTTAGGAGGGGGGGGGCTTGGGGCTACACCTTC. Translated, it gives CASSFRRGGAWGYTF.

This clone was seen more than once but under ten times. A single base is all that separates this from a far larger clone, so a read error is likely. The chain joins TRBV7-8 to TRBJ1-5; weak D call: TRBD1 (5 bases). The CDR3 runs 16 residues. Germline V gene data show CDR1 as SGHVS and CDR2 as FQNEAQ. Trimming left V 5 bases short and J 5 bases short, with 19 bases between. CDR3 nucleotides: TGTGCCAGCAGCCGGCTTACGTTTACGGGGGATCAGCCCCAGCATTTT. Translating gives CASSRLTFTGDQPQHF.